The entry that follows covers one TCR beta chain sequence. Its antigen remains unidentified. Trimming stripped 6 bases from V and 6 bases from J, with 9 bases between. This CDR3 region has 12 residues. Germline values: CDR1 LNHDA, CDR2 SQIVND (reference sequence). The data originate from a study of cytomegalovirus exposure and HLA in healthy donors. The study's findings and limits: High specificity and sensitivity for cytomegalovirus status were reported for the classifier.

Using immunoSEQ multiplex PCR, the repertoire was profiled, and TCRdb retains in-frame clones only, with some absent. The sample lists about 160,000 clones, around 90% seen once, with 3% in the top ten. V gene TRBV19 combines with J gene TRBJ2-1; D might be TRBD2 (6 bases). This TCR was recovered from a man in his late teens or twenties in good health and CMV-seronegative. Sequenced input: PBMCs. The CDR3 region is CASRGGSNEQFF. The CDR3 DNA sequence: TGTGCCAGTAGGGGGGGTTCCAATGAGCAGTTCTTC.